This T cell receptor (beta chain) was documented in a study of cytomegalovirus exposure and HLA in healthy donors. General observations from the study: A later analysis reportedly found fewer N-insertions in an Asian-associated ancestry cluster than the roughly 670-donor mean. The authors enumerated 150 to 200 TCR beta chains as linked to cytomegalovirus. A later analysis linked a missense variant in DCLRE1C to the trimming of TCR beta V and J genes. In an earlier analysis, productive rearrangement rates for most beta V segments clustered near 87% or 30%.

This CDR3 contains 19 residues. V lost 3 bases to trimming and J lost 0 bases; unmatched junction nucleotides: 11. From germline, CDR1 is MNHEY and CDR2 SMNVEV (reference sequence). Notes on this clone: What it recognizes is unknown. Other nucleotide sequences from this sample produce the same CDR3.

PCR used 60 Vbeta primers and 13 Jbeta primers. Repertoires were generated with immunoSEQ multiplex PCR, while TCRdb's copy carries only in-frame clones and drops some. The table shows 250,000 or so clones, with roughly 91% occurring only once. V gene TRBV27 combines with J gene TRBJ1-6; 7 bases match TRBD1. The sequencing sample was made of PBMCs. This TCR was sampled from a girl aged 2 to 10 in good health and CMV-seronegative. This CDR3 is CASSFRLQGISSYNSPLHF. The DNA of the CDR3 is TGTGCCAGCAGTTTCCGACTACAGGGGATAAGCTCCTATAATTCACCCCTCCACTTT.